A single sample gave rise to the 3 T cell receptor beta chains below, sequenced in a study of cytomegalovirus exposure and HLA in healthy donors. The table came from immunoSEQ multiplex PCR; TCRdb's copy has only in-frame clones and leaves some out. Seen here are around 140,000 clones, roughly nine tenths observed once, and the top ten hold over 1%. Input material: PBMCs. These receptors all come from a woman aged 18-29 years in good health and CMV-seronegative.

This chain links TRBV6-1 with TRBJ2-7; the match to TRBD1 covers 9 bases. CDR1 MNHNS and CDR2 SASEGT come from the germline V gene. The CDR3 length is 15 residues. J lost 4 bases, V lost 4 bases, and 8 bases had no gene match. CDR3 loop: CASSGPRDRDYEQYF. CDR3 nucleotide sequence: TGTGCCAGCAGTGGACCCCGGGACAGGGATTACGAGCAGTACTTC.

This chain links TRBV6-5 with TRBJ1-2; TRBD1 aligns across 10 bases. This CDR3 comprises 14 residues. The V and J ends lost 5 bases and 7 bases, in that order; junction bases with no gene match: 7. Germline lookup yields CDR1 MNHEY and CDR2 SVGAGI. The CDR3 bases are TGTGCCAGCAGTCCCTGGGACAGGGGCGGTGGCTACACCTTC. Translating it yields CASSPWDRGGGYTF.

Here the CDR3 reads CASSSILGTGPSRLFF. The CDR3 DNA is TGTGCCAGCAGCTCGATCCTCGGGACAGGGCCAAGTAGACTGTTTTTT. The chain joins TRBV13 to TRBJ1-4; 9 bases map to TRBD1. This CDR3 is built from 16 residues. The germline V gene encodes CDR1 PRHDT and CDR2 FYEKMQ (reference sequence). V was clipped by 4 bases and J by 13 bases; unmatched bases: 16.